This is a list of T cell receptor beta chains from one sample in a study of blood T cell repertoires in COVID-19. This table comes from immunoSEQ multiplex PCR, and its TCRdb copy is limited to in-frame clones, with some not included. The table records 50,000 to 65,000 clones, 92% of them present only once. The sequencing input was peripheral blood. Receptors originate from a man aged 45-65 years with active COVID-19. Each CDR3 is given with its conserved first and last residue. D genes are given only for firm matches. The listing skips clone size in some rows; elsewhere it reads once, few, many or a size class.

v_call,clone_size,j_call,d_call,cdr3_nt,cdr3_aa
TRBV7-9,.,TRBJ2-5,.,TGTGCCAGCAGCTTTGGGGCGGGGGCATCGGAGACCCAGTACTTC,CASSFGAGASETQYF
TRBV6-6,.,TRBJ2-7,TRBD1,TGTGCCAGCAGTACAGGGACAGGGGGAGGCTCCTACGAGCAGTACTTC,CASSTGTGGGSYEQYF
TRBV19,.,TRBJ1-2,.,TGTGCCAGTAGATTTCATGCGGGCTACACCTTC,CASRFHAGYTF
TRBV9,.,TRBJ2-6,TRBD2,TGTGCCAGCAGCGTGCTCGGACTAGCGGACTCTGGGGCCAACGTCCTGACTTTC,CASSVLGLADSGANVLTF
TRBV6-1,.,TRBJ2-7,TRBD2,TGTGCCAGCAGTGAGTTAGCGGGAGGAAGGACCTACGAGCAGTACTTC,CASSELAGGRTYEQYF
TRBV18,.,TRBJ2-7,TRBD1,TGTGCCAGCTCACCTCCGGGACAGGGCCGATACGAGCAGTACTTC,CASSPPGQGRYEQYF
TRBV5-1,.,TRBJ1-4,.,TGCGCCAGCAGCTTAACAGGGCTAGGTCCAACTAATGAAAAACTGTTTTTT,CASSLTGLGPTNEKLFF
TRBV27,.,TRBJ2-7,.,TGTGCCAGCAGTTTACAGGGTAAGGGACTGCACTACGAGCAGTACTTC,CASSLQGKGLHYEQYF
TRBV5-6,once,TRBJ1-1,.,TGTGCCAGCAGCTTAGACAAGAACACTGAAGCTTTCTTT,CASSLDKNTEAFF
TRBV20-1,.,TRBJ2-1,.,TGCAGTGCTATTGGGGGGAATGAGCAGTTCTTC,CSAIGGNEQFF
TRBV6-5,.,TRBJ2-5,TRBD2,TGTGCCAGCATCCCTGCGGGGGGCTCGCGGGAGACCCAGTACTTC,CASIPAGGSRETQYF
TRBV5-1,.,TRBJ1-4,.,TGCGCCAGCAGTATAGGGAGCGGGGGTGAAAAACTGTTTTTT,CASSIGSGGEKLFF
TRBV28,.,TRBJ2-2,TRBD2,TGTGCCAGCAGGGAGCGTCGGCTAGCGGGACTAAACACCGGGGAGCTGTTTTTT,CASRERRLAGLNTGELFF
TRBV7-2,.,TRBJ1-5,TRBD1,TGTGCCAGCAGCCACAGACACCGGGACAGGCAATTTCAGCCCCAGCATTTT,CASSHRHRDRQFQPQHF
TRBV2,.,TRBJ2-7,.,TGTGCCAGCACTAATCCCGGCGGGTACTACGAGCAGTACTTC,CASTNPGGYYEQYF
TRBV5-1,.,TRBJ2-3,TRBD2,TGCGCCAGCAGCTGGACTAGCGGGAGTTCTGGAGATACGCAGTATTTT,CASSWTSGSSGDTQYF
TRBV5-1,.,TRBJ2-7,TRBD1,TGCGCCAGCAGCTTGGGGGCCGGACAGGGGTCATTCTACTCCTACGAGCAGTACTTC,CASSLGAGQGSFYSYEQYF
TRBV19,.,TRBJ2-7,.,TGTGCCAGTAGACAGGGAAGTGCGATAGGCGAGCAGTACTTC,CASRQGSAIGEQYF
TRBV6-6,.,TRBJ2-7,.,TGTGCCAGCAGTTACGCGGCCTACGAGCAGTACTTC,CASSYAAYEQYF
TRBV6-5,.,TRBJ1-1,.,TGTGCCAGCAGCCCCCGGGGGGTGAGGACTGAAGCTTTCTTT,CASSPRGVRTEAFF
TRBV7-8,once,TRBJ2-1,TRBD1,TGTGCCAGCAGCCGAGACAGGGGTTCCTACAATGAGCAGTTCTTC,CASSRDRGSYNEQFF
TRBV28,.,TRBJ2-3,.,TGTGCCAGCCGAAACAGGAACCCTGTCACAGATACGCAGTATTTT,CASRNRNPVTDTQYF
TRBV11-3,once,TRBJ2-1,.,TGTGCCAGCCGAGCGAGGGTAAATGAGCAGTTCTTC,CASRARVNEQFF
TRBV28,.,TRBJ2-7,.,TGTGCCAGCAGTTCCGGGATCGGCAACGAGCAGTACTTC,CASSSGIGNEQYF
TRBV7-2,.,TRBJ2-3,.,TGTGCCAGCAGCTTACGCACTTCAGATACGCAGTATTTT,CASSLRTSDTQYF
TRBV10-3,.,TRBJ2-3,.,TGTGCCATCAATAGCCGGGACACCAACACAGATACGCAGTATTTT,CAINSRDTNTDTQYF
TRBV6-5,.,TRBJ2-1,TRBD2,TGTGCCAGCATTTTACTAGCGGGGGGAACAGGTGAGCAGTTCTTC,CASILLAGGTGEQFF
TRBV7-2,.,TRBJ1-2,TRBD1,TGTGCCAGCAGCCTCAGACAGGGGATTGCTAACTATGGCTACACCTTC,CASSLRQGIANYGYTF
TRBV3-1/TRBV3-2,.,TRBJ2-2,TRBD2,TGTGCCAGCAGCCAAACCGGGACTAGTAACACCGGGGAGCTGTTTTTT,CASSQTGTSNTGELFF